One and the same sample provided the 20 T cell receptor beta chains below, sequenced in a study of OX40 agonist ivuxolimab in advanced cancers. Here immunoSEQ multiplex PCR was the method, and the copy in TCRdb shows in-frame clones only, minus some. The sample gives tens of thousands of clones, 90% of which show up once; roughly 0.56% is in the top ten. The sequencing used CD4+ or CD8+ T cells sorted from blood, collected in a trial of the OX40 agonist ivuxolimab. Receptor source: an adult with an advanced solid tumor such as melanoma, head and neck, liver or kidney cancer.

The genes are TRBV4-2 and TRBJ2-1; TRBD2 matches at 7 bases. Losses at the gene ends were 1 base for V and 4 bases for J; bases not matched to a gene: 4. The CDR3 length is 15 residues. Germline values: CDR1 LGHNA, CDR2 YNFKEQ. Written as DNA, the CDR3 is TGTGCCAGCAGCCAAGGTGCAGCGGGGTACAATGAGCAGTTCTTC. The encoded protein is CASSQGAAGYNEQFF.

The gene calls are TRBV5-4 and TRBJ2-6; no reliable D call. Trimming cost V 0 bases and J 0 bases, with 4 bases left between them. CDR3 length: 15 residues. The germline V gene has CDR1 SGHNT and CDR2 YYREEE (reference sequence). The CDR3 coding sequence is TGTGCCAGCAGCTTGGACGGCTCTGGGGCCAACGTCCTGACTTTC. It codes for CASSLDGSGANVLTF.

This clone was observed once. The CDR3 sequence is CASSLDRAPNEKLFF. In DNA form, the CDR3 reads TGCGCCAGCAGCTTGGATAGGGCGCCTAATGAAAAACTGTTTTTT. V and J are TRBV5-1 and TRBJ1-4; D not certain. CDR3 length: 15 residues. CDR1 is SGHRS, CDR2 YFSETQ, per germline. The germline V and J ends were trimmed by 0 bases and 3 bases, with 9 bases remaining between them.

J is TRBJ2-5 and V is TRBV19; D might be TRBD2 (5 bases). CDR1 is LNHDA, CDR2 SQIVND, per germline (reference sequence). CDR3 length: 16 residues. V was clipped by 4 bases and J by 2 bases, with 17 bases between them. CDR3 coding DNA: TGTGCCAGTAGTAGAGGGCGAGCGGAGAGTCAAGAGACCCAGTACTTC. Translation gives CASSRGRAESQETQYF.

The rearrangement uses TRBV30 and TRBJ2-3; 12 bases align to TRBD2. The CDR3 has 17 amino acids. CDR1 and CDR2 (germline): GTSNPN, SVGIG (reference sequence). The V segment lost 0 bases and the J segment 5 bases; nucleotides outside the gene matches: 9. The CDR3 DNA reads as TGTGCCTGGAGTGTATCCAGGACTAGCGGGGTCAGAGATACGCAGTATTTT. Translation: CAWSVSRTSGVRDTQYF.

This CDR3 is CASSLRFKETQYF. CDR3 DNA sequence: TGTGCCAGCAGCTTACGATTTAAAGAGACCCAGTACTTC. The chain joins TRBV11-2 to TRBJ2-5; unclear D gene. The CDR3 covers 13 residues. Trimming removed 2 bases from V and 3 bases from J, with 7 bases in between. The germline V gene encodes CDR1 SGHAT and CDR2 FQNNGV.

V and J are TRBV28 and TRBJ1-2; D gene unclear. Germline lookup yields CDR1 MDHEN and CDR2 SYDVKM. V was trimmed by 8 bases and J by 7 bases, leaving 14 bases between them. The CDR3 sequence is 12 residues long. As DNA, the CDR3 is TGTGCCAGCGGTACCCTAGGTTCTGGCTACACCTTC. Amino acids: CASGTLGSGYTF.

CDR3: CASSIVASPAGGAASYEQYF. The DNA for the CDR3 is TGTGCCAGTAGTATTGTGGCCTCCCCGGCGGGAGGTGCGGCATCCTACGAGCAGTACTTC. This chain uses TRBV19 with TRBJ2-7; TRBD2 agrees at 8 bases. CDR3 length equals 20 residues. V shed 3 bases, J shed 1 base, and the junction held 20 bases outside the gene matches. Germline V gives CDR1 LNHDA, CDR2 SQIVND (reference sequence).

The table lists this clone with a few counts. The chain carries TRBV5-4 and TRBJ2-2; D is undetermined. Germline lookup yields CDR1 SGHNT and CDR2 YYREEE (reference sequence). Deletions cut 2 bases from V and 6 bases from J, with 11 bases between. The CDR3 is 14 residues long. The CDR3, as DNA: TGTGCCAGCAGCTTAGAACCACCGTCCGGGGAGCTGTTTTTT. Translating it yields CASSLEPPSGELFF.

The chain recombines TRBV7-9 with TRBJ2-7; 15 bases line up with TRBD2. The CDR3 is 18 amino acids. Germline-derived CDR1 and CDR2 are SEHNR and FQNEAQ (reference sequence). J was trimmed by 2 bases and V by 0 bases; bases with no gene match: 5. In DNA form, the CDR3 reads TGTGCCAGCAGCTTAGCTGTCGGACTAGCGGGAGGGCCCTACGAGCAGTACTTC. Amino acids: CASSLAVGLAGGPYEQYF.

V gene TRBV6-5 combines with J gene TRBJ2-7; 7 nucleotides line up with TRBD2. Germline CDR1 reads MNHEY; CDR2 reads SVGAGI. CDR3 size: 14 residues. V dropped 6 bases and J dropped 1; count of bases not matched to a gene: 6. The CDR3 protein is CASSRDYQSYEQYF. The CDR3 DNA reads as TGTGCCAGCAGCCGGGACTATCAATCCTACGAGCAGTACTTC.

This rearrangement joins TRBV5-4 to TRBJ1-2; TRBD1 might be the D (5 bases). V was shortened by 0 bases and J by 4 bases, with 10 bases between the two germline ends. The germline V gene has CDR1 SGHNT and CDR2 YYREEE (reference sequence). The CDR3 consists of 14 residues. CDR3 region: CASSLGDEFYGYTF. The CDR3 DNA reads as TGTGCCAGCAGCTTGGGGGACGAATTCTATGGCTACACCTTC.

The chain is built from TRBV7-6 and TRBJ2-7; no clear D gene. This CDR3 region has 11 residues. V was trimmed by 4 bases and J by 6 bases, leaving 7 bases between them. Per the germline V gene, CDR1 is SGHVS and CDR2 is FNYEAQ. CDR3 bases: TGTGCCAGCAGCTCCCAGGCCGAGCAGTACTTC. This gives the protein CASSSQAEQYF.

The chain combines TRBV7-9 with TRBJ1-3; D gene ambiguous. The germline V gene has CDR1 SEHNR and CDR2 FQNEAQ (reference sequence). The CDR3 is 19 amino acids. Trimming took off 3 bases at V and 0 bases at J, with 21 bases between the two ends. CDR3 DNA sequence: TGTGCCAGCAGCTTGCGCGGCGTCGCAGGCCCGAGCTCTGGAAACACCATATATTTT. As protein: CASSLRGVAGPSSGNTIYF.

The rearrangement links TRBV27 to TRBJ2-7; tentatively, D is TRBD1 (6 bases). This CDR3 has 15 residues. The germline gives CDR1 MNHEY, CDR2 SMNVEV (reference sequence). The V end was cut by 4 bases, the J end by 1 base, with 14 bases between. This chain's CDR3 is CASSSQGRLSYEQYF. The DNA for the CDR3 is TGTGCCAGCAGTTCCCAGGGGCGGCTGTCCTACGAGCAGTACTTC.

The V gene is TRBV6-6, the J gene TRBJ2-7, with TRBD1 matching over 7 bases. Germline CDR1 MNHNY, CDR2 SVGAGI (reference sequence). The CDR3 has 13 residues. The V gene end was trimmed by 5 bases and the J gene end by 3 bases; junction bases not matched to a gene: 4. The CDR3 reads CASSPGTVYEQYF. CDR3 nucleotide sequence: TGTGCCAGCAGTCCCGGGACAGTCTACGAGCAGTACTTC.

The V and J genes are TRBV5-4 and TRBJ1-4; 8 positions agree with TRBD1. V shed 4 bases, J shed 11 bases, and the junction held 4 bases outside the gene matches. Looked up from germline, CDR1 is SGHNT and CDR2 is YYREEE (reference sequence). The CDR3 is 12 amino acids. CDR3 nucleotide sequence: TGTGCCAGCAGCACTCGGACAGGGAAACTGTTTTTT. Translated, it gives CASSTRTGKLFF. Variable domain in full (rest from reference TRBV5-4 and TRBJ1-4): ETGVTQSPTHLIKTRGQQVTLRCSSQSGHNTVSWYQQALGQGPQFIFQYYREEENGRGNFPPRFSGLQFPNYSSELNVNALELDDSALYLCASSTRTGKLFFGSGTQLSVL.

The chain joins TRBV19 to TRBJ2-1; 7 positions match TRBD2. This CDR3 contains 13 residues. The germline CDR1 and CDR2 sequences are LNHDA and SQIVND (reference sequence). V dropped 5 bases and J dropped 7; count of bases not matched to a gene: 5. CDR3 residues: CASSGDGRNEQFF. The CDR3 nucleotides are TGTGCCAGTAGTGGGGACGGGAGGAATGAGCAGTTCTTC. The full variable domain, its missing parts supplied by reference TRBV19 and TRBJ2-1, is DGGITQSPKYLFRKEGQNVTLSCEQNLNHDAMYWYRQDPGQGLRLIYYSQIVNDFQKGDIAEGYSVSREKKESFPLTVTSAQKNPTAFYLCASSGDGRNEQFFGPGTRLTVL.

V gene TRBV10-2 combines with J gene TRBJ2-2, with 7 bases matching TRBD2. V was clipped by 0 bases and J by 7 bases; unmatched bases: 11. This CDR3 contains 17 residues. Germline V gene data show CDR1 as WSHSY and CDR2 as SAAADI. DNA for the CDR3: TGCGCCAGCAGTGAGTCAGGGCTAGCGGCACCCCGCGGGGAGCTGTTTTTT. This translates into CASSESGLAAPRGELFF.

The CDR3 region is CASSQDPIASPSYEQYF. The CDR3 DNA reads TGTGCCAGCAGCCAAGATCCTATTGCCAGCCCCTCCTACGAGCAGTACTTC. The chain links TRBV14 to TRBJ2-7; D uncertain. Germline CDR1 SGHDN, CDR2 FVKESK. This CDR3 is built from 17 residues. Trimming stripped 0 bases from V and 0 bases from J, with 15 bases between.